This T cell receptor beta chain comes out of a study of blood T cell repertoires in COVID-19. V shed 6 bases and J 7 bases; nucleotides not matched to a gene: 10. The CDR3 length is 15 residues. Germline CDR1 and CDR2: MNHNY and SVGAGI (reference sequence). Original processing methods: By means of reference gene primer amplification, nucleated cell counts were estimated. Data came from immunoSEQ multiplex PCR; TCRdb stores just in-frame clones and leaves some out. The V and J calls and clone size were taken over from that table, and D and trimming were inferred from the DNA. There are fewer than 350,000 clones in the sample; about 93% occur only once, and roughly 7.3% lies in the top ten. While infection was still active, Seattle patients were enrolled and then followed longitudinally.

The receptor's source is a woman in her 30s with COVID-19, enrolled during active disease. The sample was peripheral blood. V and J are TRBV6-6 and TRBJ2-1; TRBD2 matches at 9 bases. The CDR3 is CASSPASGRRNEQFF. For the CDR3, the DNA is TGTGCCAGCAGCCCCGCCAGCGGGAGGAGGAATGAGCAGTTCTTC.